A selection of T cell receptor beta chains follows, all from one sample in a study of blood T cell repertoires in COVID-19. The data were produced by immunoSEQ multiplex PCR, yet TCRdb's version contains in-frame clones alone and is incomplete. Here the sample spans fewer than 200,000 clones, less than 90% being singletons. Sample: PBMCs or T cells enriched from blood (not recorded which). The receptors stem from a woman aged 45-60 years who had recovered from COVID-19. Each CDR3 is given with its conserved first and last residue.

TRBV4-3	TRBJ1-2	CASSQDDKGLSGYTF
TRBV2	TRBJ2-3	CASKPQGTDTQYF
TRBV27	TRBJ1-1	CASRYSGTLNTEAFF
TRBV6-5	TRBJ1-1	CAGVGGVNTEAFF
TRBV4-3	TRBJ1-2	CASSQFRDWPEGYTF
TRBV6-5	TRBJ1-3	CASSYSQGQRNTIYF
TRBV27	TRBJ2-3	CASSFGNFVGDTQYF
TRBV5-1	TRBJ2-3	CASSNRDITDTQYF
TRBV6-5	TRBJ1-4	CASSYSPQNEKLFF
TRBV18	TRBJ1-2	CASSPTGVYGYTF
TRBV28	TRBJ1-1	CASTHRVDRAFF
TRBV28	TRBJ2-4	CASRQTGAKNIQYF
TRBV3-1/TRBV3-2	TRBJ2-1	CASSQVRGINEQFF
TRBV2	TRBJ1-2	CASSEAGRSYTF
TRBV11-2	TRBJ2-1	CASSLGAQEQFF
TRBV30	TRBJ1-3	CALDGQFSGNTIYF
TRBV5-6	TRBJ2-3	CASSGGVLSTDTQYF
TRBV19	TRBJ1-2	CASSRDRGLGYTF
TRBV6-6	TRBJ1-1	CASTQGVNTEAFF
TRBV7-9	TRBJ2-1	CASSIGTGVVDEQFF
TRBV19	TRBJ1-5	CASSRRDGQPQHF
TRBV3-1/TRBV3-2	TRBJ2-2	CASSHSGTGAGELFF
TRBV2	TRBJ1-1	CASSEGPNTEAFF
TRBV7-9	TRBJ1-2	CASSVDSYGYTF
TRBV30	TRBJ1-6	CAWSPYRYRDSPLHF
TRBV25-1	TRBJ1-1	CASSLGSTEAFF
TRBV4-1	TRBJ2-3	CASRRQLSLRFGDTQYF
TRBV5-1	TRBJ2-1	CATKLAADNEQFF
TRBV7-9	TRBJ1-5	CASSLGTRKGNQPQHF